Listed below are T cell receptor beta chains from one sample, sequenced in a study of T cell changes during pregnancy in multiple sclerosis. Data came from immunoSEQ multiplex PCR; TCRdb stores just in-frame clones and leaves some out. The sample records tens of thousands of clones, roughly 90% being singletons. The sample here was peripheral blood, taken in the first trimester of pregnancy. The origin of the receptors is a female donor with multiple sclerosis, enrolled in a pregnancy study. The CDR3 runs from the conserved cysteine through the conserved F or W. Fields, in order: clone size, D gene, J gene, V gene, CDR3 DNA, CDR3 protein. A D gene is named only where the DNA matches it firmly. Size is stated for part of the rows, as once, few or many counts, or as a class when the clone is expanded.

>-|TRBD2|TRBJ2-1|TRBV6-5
TGTGCCAGCTCCGGCCTAGCGGACAATGAGCAGTTCTTC
CASSGLADNEQFF
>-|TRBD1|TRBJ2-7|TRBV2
TGTGCCACCACTGACAGGGTCGAGCAGTACTTC
CATTDRVEQYF
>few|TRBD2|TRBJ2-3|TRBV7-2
TGTGCCAGCAGCTTTAGCGGGAGGGCATTGGATACGCAGTATTTT
CASSFSGRALDTQYF
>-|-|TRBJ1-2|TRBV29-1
TGCAGCGTTACCACAGGGCCTTATGGCTACACCTTC
CSVTTGPYGYTF
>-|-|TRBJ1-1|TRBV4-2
TGTGCCAGCAGCCAGCGCGGAAACAGGGTACTGAACACTGAAGCTTTCTTT
CASSQRGNRVLNTEAFF
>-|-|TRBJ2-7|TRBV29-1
TGCAGCGTTGGGGACACCCCCTACGAGCAGTACTTC
CSVGDTPYEQYF
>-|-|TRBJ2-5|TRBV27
TGTGCCAGCAGGGCAGGGGTGGGGACCCAGTACTTC
CASRAGVGTQYF
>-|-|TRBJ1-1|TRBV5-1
TGCGCCAGCAGCTTGGAAGTGGCGGGTACTGAAGCTTTCTTT
CASSLEVAGTEAFF
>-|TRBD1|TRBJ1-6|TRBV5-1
TGCGCCAGCAGCCCCGGCCGGGACAGTGGTTCACCCCTCCACTTT
CASSPGRDSGSPLHF
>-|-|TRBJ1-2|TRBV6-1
TGTGCCAGCCCCTTGGACAGTTGGAACTATGGCTACACCTTC
CASPLDSWNYGYTF
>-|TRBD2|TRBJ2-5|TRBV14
TGTGCCAGCAGCCTTCTGGGACTACCGCAAGAGACCCAGTACTTC
CASSLLGLPQETQYF
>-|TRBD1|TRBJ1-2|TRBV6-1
TGTGCCAGCAGTGAATACGGGCAGGGGGCTCGGGGCTACACCTTC
CASSEYGQGARGYTF
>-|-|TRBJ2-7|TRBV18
TGTGCCAGCTCACCAACAGGGCACCCGTCCTACGAGCAGTACTTC
CASSPTGHPSYEQYF
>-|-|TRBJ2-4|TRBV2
TGTGCCAGCACCAGGGTGGACCAAAACATTCAGTACTTC
CASTRVDQNIQYF
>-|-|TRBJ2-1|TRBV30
TGTGCCTGGAGTTTTAGCGTTGAGCAGTTCTTC
CAWSFSVEQFF
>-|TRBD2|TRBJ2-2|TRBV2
TGTGCCAGCAGCGGTAGCGGGAGGCTCGACACCGGGGAGCTGTTTTTT
CASSGSGRLDTGELFF
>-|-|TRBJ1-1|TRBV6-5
TGTGCCAGCAGTTACGAGCCCCAGGTTGAGGCTTTCTTT
CASSYEPQVEAFF